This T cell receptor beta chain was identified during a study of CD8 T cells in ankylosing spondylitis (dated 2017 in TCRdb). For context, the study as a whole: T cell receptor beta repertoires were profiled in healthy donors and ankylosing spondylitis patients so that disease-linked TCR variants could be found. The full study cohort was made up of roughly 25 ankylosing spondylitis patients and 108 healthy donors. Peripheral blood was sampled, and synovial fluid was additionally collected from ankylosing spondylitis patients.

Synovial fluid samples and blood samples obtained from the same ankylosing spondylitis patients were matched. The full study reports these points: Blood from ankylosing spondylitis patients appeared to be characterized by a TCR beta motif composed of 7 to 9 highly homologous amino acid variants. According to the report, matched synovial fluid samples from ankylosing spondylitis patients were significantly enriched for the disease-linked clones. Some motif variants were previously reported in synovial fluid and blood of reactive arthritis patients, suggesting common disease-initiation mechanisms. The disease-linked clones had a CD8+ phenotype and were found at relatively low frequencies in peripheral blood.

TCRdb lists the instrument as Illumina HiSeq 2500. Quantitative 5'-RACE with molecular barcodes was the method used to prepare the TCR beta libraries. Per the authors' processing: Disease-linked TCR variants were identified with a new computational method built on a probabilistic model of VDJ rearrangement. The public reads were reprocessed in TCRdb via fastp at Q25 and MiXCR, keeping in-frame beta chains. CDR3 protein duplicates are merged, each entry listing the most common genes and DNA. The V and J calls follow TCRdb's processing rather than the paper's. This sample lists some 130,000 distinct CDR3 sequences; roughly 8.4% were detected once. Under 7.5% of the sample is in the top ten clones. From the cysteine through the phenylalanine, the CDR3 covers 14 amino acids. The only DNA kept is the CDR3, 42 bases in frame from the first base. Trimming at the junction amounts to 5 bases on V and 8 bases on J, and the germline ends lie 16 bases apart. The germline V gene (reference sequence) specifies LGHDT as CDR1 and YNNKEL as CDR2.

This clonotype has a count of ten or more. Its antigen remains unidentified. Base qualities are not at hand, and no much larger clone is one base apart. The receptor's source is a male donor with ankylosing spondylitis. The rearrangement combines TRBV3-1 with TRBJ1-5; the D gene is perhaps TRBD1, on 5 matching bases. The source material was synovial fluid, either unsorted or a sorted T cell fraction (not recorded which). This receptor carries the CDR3 CASSEGPFVKPQHF. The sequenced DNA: TGTGCCAGCAGCGAGGGACCCTTTGTGAAGCCCCAGCATTTT.